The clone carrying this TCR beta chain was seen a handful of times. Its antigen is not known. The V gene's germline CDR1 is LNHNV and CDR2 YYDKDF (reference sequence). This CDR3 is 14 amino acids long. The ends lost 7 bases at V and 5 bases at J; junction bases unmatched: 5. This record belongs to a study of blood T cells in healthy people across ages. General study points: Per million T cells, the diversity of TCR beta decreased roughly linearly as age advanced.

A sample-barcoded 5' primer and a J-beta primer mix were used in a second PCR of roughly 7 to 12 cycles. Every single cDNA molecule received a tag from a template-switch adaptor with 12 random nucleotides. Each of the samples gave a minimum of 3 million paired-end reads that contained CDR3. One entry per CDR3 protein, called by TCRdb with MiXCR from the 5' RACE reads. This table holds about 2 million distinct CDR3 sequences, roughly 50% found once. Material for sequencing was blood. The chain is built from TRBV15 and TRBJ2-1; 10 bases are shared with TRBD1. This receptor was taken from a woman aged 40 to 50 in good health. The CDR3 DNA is TGTGCCACCACCGGGACAGGGGACGACAATGAGCAGTTCTTC. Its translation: CATTGTGDDNEQFF. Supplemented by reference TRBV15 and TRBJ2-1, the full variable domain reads DAMVIQNPRYQVTQFGKPVTLSCSQTLNHNVMYWYQQKSSQAPKLLFHYYDKDFNNEADTPDNFQSRRPNTSFCFLDIRSPGLGDTAMYLCATTGTGDDNEQFFGPGTRLTVL.